This record concerns one T cell receptor beta chain sequence. Clones were sequenced by immunoSEQ multiplex PCR, and TCRdb holds only the in-frame ones, with some missing. Of a few hundred thousand clones in the sample, under 80% are singletons; the top ten hold roughly 11%. The CDR3 contains 14 residues. The germline CDR1 and CDR2 sequences are SGHVS and FNYEAQ. V shed 6 bases, J shed 4 bases, and the junction held 5 bases outside the gene matches. These data come from a study of shared clonotypes between healthy human individuals. The sample was memory CD4+ T cells sorted from blood. Sample subset: CD45RA-negative fraction. The clonotype was recovered from a man aged 25 to 40 in good health. The chain has TRBV7-6 and TRBJ2-2; 7 bases match TRBD1. CDR3 residues: CASSFQGVTGELFF. DNA of the CDR3: TGTGCCAGCAGTTTTCAGGGGGTCACCGGGGAGCTGTTTTTT.